This T cell receptor (beta chain) was retrieved from a study of shared clonotypes between healthy human individuals. Study findings and constraints: It was observed that 5% to 6% of naive CD4 clonotypes were shared across several donors. Non-shared clonotypes showed lower generation probabilities than clonotypes common to all four donors. Exclusively blood specimens were collected; tissue repertoires likely differ.

This clone has more than one count but fewer than ten. Its antigen is undetermined. Replicate sorted-subset PCRs were loaded with around 0.2 ug DNA, about 28,000 T cell genomes. Profiled with immunoSEQ multiplex PCR; TCRdb holds only in-frame clones, not every one. The sample includes around 2.5 million clones, 80% to 95% of them seen just once. The CDR3 consists of 13 residues. Trimming removed 6 bases at V and 7 bases at J, with 13 bases between. CDR1 is MDHEN, CDR2 SYDVKM, per germline. Sequences were obtained from naive CD4+ T cells from PBMCs. Subset specified: CD45RA+ positively selected. The receptor's source is a man younger than 35 in good health. Some clones in this sample may be carry-over from other donors' samples. V is TRBV28 and J is TRBJ1-5; perhaps TRBD1 as D (5 bases). The DNA of the CDR3 is TGTGCCAGCAGAGGGACTCTTGGGCAGCCCCAGCATTTT. This gives the protein CASRGTLGQPQHF. Full variable domain (outside the CDR3, taken from reference TRBV28 and TRBJ1-5): DVKVTQSSRYLVKRTGEKVFLECVQDMDHENMFWYRQDPGLGLRLIYFSYDVKMKEKGDIPEGYSVSREKKERFSLILESASTNQTSMYLCASRGTLGQPQHFGDGTRLSIL.